This T cell receptor beta chain was found in a study of CD8 T cells in Susac syndrome. The authors reverse transcribed roughly 0.45 to 1 ug RNA with random hexamers. TCRdb re-analysed the immunoSEQ multiplex PCR reads in MiXCR, keeping a single row per CDR3 protein. The data show some 68,000 distinct CDR3 sequences, approximately 93% seen once. In germline, CDR1 is ENHRY, CDR2 SYGVKD. The ends lost 5 bases at V and 0 bases at J; junction bases unmatched: 12. The CDR3 has 18 residues. Study results and caveats: None of the CD4+ T cell repertoires in Susac syndrome showed clonal expansion. A relatively small number of individuals underwent TCR sequencing and HLA analysis.

As regards this clonotype: What it recognizes is unknown.

The material sequenced was CD4+ T cells from PBMCs. This chain uses TRBV10-3 with TRBJ1-5; the match to TRBD1 covers 8 bases. This sequence originates from a human donor with Susac syndrome. The CDR3 protein is CAISNHRTGPNSNQPQHF. In DNA form, the CDR3 reads TGTGCCATCAGTAACCACCGGACAGGGCCAAATAGCAATCAGCCCCAGCATTTT.